This T cell receptor beta chain is from a study of blood T cell repertoires in COVID-19. The protocol was immunoSEQ multiplex PCR, while the TCRdb copy is restricted to in-frame clones and leaves out a portion. The table has 150,000 to 200,000 clones, approximately 88% seen once. V was clipped by 7 bases and J by 7 bases, with 14 bases between them. The CDR3 consists of 13 residues. Germline V gene data show CDR1 as ENHRY and CDR2 as SYGVKD. Sequenced sample: PBMCs or T cells enriched from blood (not recorded which). The chain combines TRBV10-3 with TRBJ1-5; the D is unclear. This clonotype was obtained from a woman aged 55 to 70 who had recovered from COVID-19. For the CDR3, the DNA is TGTGCCATCACCAACAGTTTCGACCAGCCCCAGCATTTT. Amino acid sequence: CAITNSFDQPQHF.